This T cell receptor beta chain was sequenced for a study of T cell repertoires in cytomegalovirus infection. Study at large: In the study, CMV epitopes included recently identified HLA-C-restricted and well-studied HLA-B-restricted ones. Both CMV infection and a matching HLA type were indicated by public TCR beta signatures.

TCRdb re-called the reads through MiXCR, storing one row per CDR3 protein. This table holds about 830,000 distinct CDR3 sequences, approximately 30% found once. This clonotype has a handful of counts. Its antigen is unidentified. The CDR3 loop spans 13 amino acids. The germline V gene encodes CDR1 SGHRS and CDR2 YFSETQ. The ends were cut back, 0 bases at V and 4 bases at J, with 7 bases in the middle. The TCR was taken from a human donor in good health (CMV status not recorded). Some clones in this sample may be carry-over from other donors' samples. The source material was cultured CD8+ T cells from PBMCs, sampled from culture after CMV antigen stimulation. This rearrangement joins TRBV5-1 to TRBJ1-2; D ambiguous. This CDR3 reads CASSLARVYGYTF. The DNA for the CDR3 is TGCGCCAGCAGCTTGGCTAGGGTCTATGGCTACACCTTC.